This is a list of T cell receptor beta chains from one sample in a study of T cells in tuberculosis. The table came from immunoSEQ multiplex PCR; TCRdb's copy has only in-frame clones and leaves some out. The repertoire holds under 40,000 clones, with approximately 94% as singletons. Sequencing used PBMCs. These receptors were collected from a donor aged 10 to 29 with latent tuberculosis or without tuberculosis infection. Both conserved end residues are trimmed from each CDR3. D genes are given only for firm matches.

v_call cdr3_length d_call cdr3_aa
TRBV9 13 TRBD2 ASSASGTSTDTQY
TRBV6-1 13 TRBD2 ASSALAGGGYEQY
TRBV4-1 15 TRBD2 ASSQLGRGSSSYEQY
TRBV7-8 10 . ASSSWPDTQY
TRBV15 12 . ATSRVRVSQPQH
TRBV28 15 . ASSLWPRAKFAQPQH
TRBV6-1 17 TRBD1 ASSEAGDRGTHWGNTIY
TRBV5-1 11 . ASNFGQGTPST
TRBV9 15 TRBD1 ASSVGRGQGLSYEQY
TRBV7-3 12 TRBD2 ASSSGLAGVKQY
TRBV4-2 16 TRBD2 ASSQVNLAGGKGNEQF
TRBV6-5 12 TRBD1 ASSRSGGFYGYT
TRBV5-4 11 . ASSLINAGEQF
TRBV13 15 TRBD2 ASSLAGLAGVGYEQY
TRBV25-1 15 TRBD1 ASSRTGGLTPWDEQF
TRBV28 12 TRBD1 ASSLRQGAREQY
TRBV10-2 12 . ASSPGTGWDEQF
TRBV14 13 . ASSQARRVADTQY
TRBV11-3 12 TRBD2 ASSLWTSGLEQY
TRBV27 14 . ASSVRSSGLRNEQF
TRBV19 12 TRBD1 ASRVDRDRVEAF
TRBV10-2 13 TRBD1 ASRENRGRPYEQY
TRBV10-3 11 . ASGQTITGELF
TRBV7-9 15 . ASSLGRADLVGYGYT
TRBV30 13 TRBD2 ACGTSGRSGETQY
TRBV28 13 TRBD1 ATQRMTGASYEQY
TRBV4-1 15 TRBD2 ASSQEPGLAGVYEQY
TRBV5-1 14 . ASSLGTDSPGYGYT
TRBV5-8 14 TRBD2 ASTWSGRSEYNEQF
TRBV28 13 TRBD1 ASSPSTGGYYEQY
TRBV11-2 13 TRBD1 ASRSGQGRIYEQY
TRBV6-6 13 TRBD2 ASSYGLGGSDEQY
TRBV30 13 . AWSVAGVGDEKLF
TRBV12-2 14 . ASRSRSGPSYNEQF
TRBV28 12 . ASSLRGQDYGYT
TRBV10-1 12 . ASSISGYTGELF
TRBV4-2 13 TRBD1 ASSQRTGSNYEQY
TRBV2 13 TRBD2 ASSRLAGMNNEQF
TRBV7-9 12 . ASSLVRSSYEQY
TRBV11-2 13 TRBD1 ASSLGQGNTGELF
TRBV5-1 13 TRBD1 ASSQFPGQLNTIY
TRBV19 14 . ATTYGSFNSYNEQF